A single sample gave rise to the 14 T cell receptor beta chains below, sequenced in a study of T cells in Graves' hyperthyroidism and ophthalmopathy. The TCR beta CDR3 regions underwent amplification using RNA transcripts as the source. First-round RT-PCR of the TCR CDR3 relied on the HTBI primer set. TCRdb re-analysed the multiplex PCR reads in MiXCR, keeping a single row per CDR3 protein. The sample includes more than 500,000 distinct CDR3 sequences, under 20% of them seen just once. The specimen was blood. These receptors all stem from a woman in her 30s with Graves' hyperthyroidism.

Comments on this clonotype: This may be a read error: a much more frequent sequence differs by one nucleotide. The CDR3 here is CAISGRDRGGYTF. CDR3 nucleotides: TGTGCCATCAGTGGCAGGGATAGAGGAGGCTACACCTTC. The chain uses TRBV10-3 and TRBJ1-2; a possible D gene is TRBD1 (5 bases). Trimming took off 4 bases at V and 8 bases at J, with 14 bases between the two ends. The CDR3 sequence is 13 residues long. In germline, CDR1 is ENHRY, CDR2 SYGVKD.

The chain is built from TRBV25-1 and TRBJ2-2, with D tentatively TRBD1 (6 bases). This CDR3 has 16 amino acids. Looked up from germline, CDR1 is MGHDK and CDR2 is SYGVNS. Trimming pared 1 base from V and 1 base from J, leaving 10 bases between. This CDR3 is CASSEFVGGNTGELFF. As DNA, the CDR3 is TGTGCCAGCAGTGAATTCGTAGGGGGGAACACCGGGGAGCTGTTTTTT.

The CDR3 DNA follows: TGTGCCAGCAGTCTCGGGACAGTCAACGAGCAGTACTTC. Translated: CASSLGTVNEQYF. The rearrangement joins TRBV9 to TRBJ2-7, with 7 bases that match TRBD1. The germline V gene has CDR1 SGDLS and CDR2 YYNGEE. The ends lost 5 bases at V and 5 bases at J; junction bases unmatched: 7. The CDR3 spans 13 residues.

The table lists this clonotype with a few counts. V usage is TRBV29-1 and J usage is TRBJ2-5; no firm D call. Germline V gene lookup returns CDR1 SQVTM and CDR2 ANQGSEA. V gave up 8 bases and J gave up 5 bases, with 12 bases separating them. CDR3 length equals 11 residues. The CDR3 spells CSLPLGETQYF. CDR3 sequence (DNA): TGCAGCCTACCCCTCGGGGAGACCCAGTACTTC.

The chain employs TRBV4-2 and TRBJ2-3, with 9 nucleotides matching TRBD2. Losses at the gene ends were 2 bases for V and 3 bases for J; bases not matched to a gene: 9. This CDR3 has 17 amino acids. Germline V CDR1 and CDR2: LGHNA, YNFKEQ. Written as DNA, the CDR3 is TGTGCCAGCAGCCAAACACCGCAGAGCGGGAGGACAGATACGCAGTATTTT. Translated: CASSQTPQSGRTDTQYF.

The chain uses TRBV15 and TRBJ2-3; D is possibly TRBD1 (6 bases). The CDR3 contains 13 residues. Germline-derived CDR1 and CDR2 are LNHNV and YYDKDF (reference sequence). Trimming left V 3 bases short and J 11 bases short, with 15 bases between. CDR3 sequence reads: CATSSSRGGLQYF. In DNA form, the CDR3 reads TGTGCCACCAGCAGCTCCAGGGGTGGCCTGCAGTATTTT. Together with reference TRBV15 and TRBJ2-3, the CDR3 gives the full variable domain: DAMVIQNPRYQVTQFGKPVTLSCSQTLNHNVMYWYQQKSSQAPKLLFHYYDKDFNNEADTPDNFQSRRPNTSFCFLDIRSPGLGDTAMYLCATSSSRGGLQYFGPGTRLTVL.

This clonotype was found a few times. This chain joins TRBV9 and TRBJ1-2; no definite D call. Germline V gene sequence: CDR1 SGDLS, CDR2 YYNGEE. The CDR3 runs 13 residues. With 3 bases removed from V and 8 bases from J, the gap between germline ends came to 14 bases. CDR3 loop: CASSAVPGGGYTF. DNA of the CDR3: TGTGCCAGCAGCGCCGTCCCTGGTGGGGGCTACACCTTC. Complete variable domain (other parts from reference TRBV9 and TRBJ1-2): DSGVTQTPKHLITATGQRVTLRCSPRSGDLSVYWYQQSLDQGLQFLIQYYNGEERAKGNILERFSAQQFPDLHSELNLSSLELGDSALYFCASSAVPGGGYTFGSGTRLTVV.

This clonotype was found a few times. The chain uses TRBV4-3 and TRBJ2-1, with D possibly TRBD1 on 5 matching bases. Per the germline V gene, CDR1 is LGHNA and CDR2 is YSLEER. The V gene lost 1 base and the J gene lost 8 bases, with 12 bases spanning the gap. The CDR3 is made up of 14 amino acids. CDR3 sequence (DNA): TGCGCCAGCAGCCAAGTGGTAGGGGTTGATGAGCAGTTCTTC. Its translation is CASSQVVGVDEQFF.

This clonotype was observed many times. The chain carries TRBV6-2 or TRBV6-3 and TRBJ1-5; 7 bases line up with TRBD1. In germline, CDR1 is MNHEY, CDR2 SVGEGT. Losses at the gene ends were 6 bases for V and 1 base for J; bases not matched to a gene: 6. This CDR3 comprises 15 residues. CDR3 amino acids: CASRKTGMSNQPQHF. CDR3 coding DNA: TGTGCCAGCAGAAAGACAGGGATGAGCAATCAGCCCCAGCATTTT.

This clonotype was counted many times. V gene TRBV13 combines with J gene TRBJ1-1; no definite D call. Trimming took 6 bases from V and 0 from J, leaving 14 bases between them. This CDR3 is built from 15 residues. The V gene's germline CDR1 is PRHDT and CDR2 FYEKMQ (reference sequence). The CDR3 here is CASRPGSLMNTEAFF. CDR3 in DNA: TGTGCCAGCAGGCCGGGTTCGCTCATGAACACTGAAGCTTTCTTT.

Ten or more counts support this clonotype. The genes are TRBV2 and TRBJ2-7; D is ambiguous. V dropped 7 bases and J dropped 0 bases, with 13 bases sitting between them. This CDR3 comprises 14 residues. The germline CDR1 and CDR2 sequences are SNHLY and FYNNEI. The CDR3 reads CASKSRISSYEQYF. CDR3 nucleotide sequence: TGTGCCAGCAAAAGCCGGATAAGCTCCTACGAGCAGTACTTC.

Many counts were recorded for this clonotype. V is TRBV28 and J is TRBJ1-1; D unclear. Trimming cost V 4 bases and J 1 base, with 16 bases left between them. CDR3 size: 16 residues. CDR1 is MDHEN and CDR2 is SYDVKM in the germline V gene. In nucleotides, the CDR3 is TGTGCCAGCAGTTCCCAACCCGGAGGTGGGAACACTGAAGCTTTCTTT. Its protein is CASSSQPGGGNTEAFF.

The V and J genes are TRBV6-1 and TRBJ1-1, with D uncertain. The germline gives CDR1 MNHNS, CDR2 SASEGT. This CDR3 is built from 13 residues. The V gene lost 5 bases and the J gene lost 0 bases, with 7 bases spanning the gap. This CDR3 reads CASSQYMNTEAFF. The CDR3 bases are TGTGCCAGCAGTCAATACATGAACACTGAAGCTTTCTTT.

The sample holds many counts of this clonotype. The rearrangement links TRBV5-1 to TRBJ2-7; D is uncertain. The germline gives CDR1 SGHRS, CDR2 YFSETQ. Between the trimmed V and J ends, which lost 3 bases and 4 bases, there was a span of 11 bases. The CDR3 extends over 13 amino acids. CDR3 amino acids: CASSSGIGYEQYF. CDR3 coding DNA: TGCGCCAGCAGCTCCGGTATCGGGTACGAGCAGTACTTC.